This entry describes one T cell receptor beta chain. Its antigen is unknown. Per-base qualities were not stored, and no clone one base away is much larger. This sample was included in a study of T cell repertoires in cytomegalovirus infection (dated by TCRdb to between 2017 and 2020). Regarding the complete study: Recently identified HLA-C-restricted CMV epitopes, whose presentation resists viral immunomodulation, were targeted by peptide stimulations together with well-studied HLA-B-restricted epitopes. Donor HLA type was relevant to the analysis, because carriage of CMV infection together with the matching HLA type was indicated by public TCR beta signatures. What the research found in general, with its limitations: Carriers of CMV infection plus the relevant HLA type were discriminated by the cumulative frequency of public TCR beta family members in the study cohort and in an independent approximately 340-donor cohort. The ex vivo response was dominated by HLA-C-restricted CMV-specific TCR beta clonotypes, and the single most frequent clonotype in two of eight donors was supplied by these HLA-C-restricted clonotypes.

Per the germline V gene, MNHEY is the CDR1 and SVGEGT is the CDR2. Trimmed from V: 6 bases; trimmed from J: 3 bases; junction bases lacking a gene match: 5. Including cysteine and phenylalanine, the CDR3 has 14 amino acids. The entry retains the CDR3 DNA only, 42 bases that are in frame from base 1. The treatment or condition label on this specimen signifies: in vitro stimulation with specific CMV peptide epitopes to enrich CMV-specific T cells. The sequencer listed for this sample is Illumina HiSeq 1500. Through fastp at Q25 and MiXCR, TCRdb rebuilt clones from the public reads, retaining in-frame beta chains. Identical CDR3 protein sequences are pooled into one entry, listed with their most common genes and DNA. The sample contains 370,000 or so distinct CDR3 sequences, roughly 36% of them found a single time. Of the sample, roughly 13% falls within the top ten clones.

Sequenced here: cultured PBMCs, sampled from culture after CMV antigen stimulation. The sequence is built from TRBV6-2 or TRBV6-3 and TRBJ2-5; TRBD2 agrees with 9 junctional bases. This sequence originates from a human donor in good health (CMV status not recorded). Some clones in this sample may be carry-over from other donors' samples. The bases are TGTGCCAGCAGAGAGGTAGCGGGAGAAGAGACCCAGTACTTC. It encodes CASREVAGEETQYF.